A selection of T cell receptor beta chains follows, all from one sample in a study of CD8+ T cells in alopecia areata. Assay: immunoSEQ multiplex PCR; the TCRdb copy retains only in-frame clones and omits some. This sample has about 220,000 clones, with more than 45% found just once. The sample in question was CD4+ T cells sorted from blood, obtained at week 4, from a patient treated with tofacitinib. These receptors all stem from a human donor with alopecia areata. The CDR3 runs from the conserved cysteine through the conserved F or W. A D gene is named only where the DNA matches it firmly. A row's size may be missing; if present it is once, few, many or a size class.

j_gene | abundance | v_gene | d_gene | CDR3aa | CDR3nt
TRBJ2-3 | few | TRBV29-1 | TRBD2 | CSVALAGTSTDTQYF | TGCAGCGTTGCCCTAGCGGGTACTAGCACAGATACGCAGTATTTT
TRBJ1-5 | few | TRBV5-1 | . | CASSLEGRSNQPQHF | TGCGCCAGCAGCTTGGAGGGCCGTAGCAATCAGCCCCAGCATTTT
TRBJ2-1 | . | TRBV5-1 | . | CASSLPDVVNEQFF | TGCGCCAGCAGCTTGCCCGACGTCGTCAATGAGCAGTTCTTC
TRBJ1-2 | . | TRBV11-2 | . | CASSPPRRAGYTF | TGTGCCAGCAGCCCCCCCCGTAGGGCCGGCTACACCTTC
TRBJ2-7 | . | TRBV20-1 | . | CSARGLNEQYF | TGCAGTGCTAGAGGCCTGAACGAGCAGTACTTC
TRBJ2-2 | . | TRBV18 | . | CASSPASNTGELFF | TGTGCCAGCTCACCGGCCTCGAACACCGGGGAGCTGTTTTTT
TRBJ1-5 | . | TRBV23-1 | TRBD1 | CASPIADRDQPQHF | TGCGCCAGCCCTATCGCGGACAGGGATCAGCCCCAGCATTTT
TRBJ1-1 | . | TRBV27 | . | CASRDLDGNTEAFF | TGTGCCAGCAGGGACCTGGACGGGAACACTGAAGCTTTCTTT
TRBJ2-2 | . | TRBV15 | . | CATSRAGFANTGELFF | TGTGCCACCAGCAGAGCGGGATTCGCGAACACCGGGGAGCTGTTTTTT
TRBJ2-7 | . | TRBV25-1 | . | CASRAHPRDEQYF | TGTGCCAGCAGAGCCCACCCCAGGGACGAGCAGTACTTC
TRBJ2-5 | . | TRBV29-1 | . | CSVFGRRREETQYF | TGCAGCGTTTTCGGCCGTAGGCGGGAAGAGACCCAGTACTTC
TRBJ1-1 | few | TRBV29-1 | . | CSVPGVKAFF | TGCAGCGTTCCAGGGGTCAAAGCTTTCTTT
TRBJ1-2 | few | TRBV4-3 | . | CASSSTGQYGYTF | TGCGCCAGCAGCTCTACGGGGCAGTATGGCTACACCTTC
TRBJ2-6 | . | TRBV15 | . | CATSGRTVPSGANVLTF | TGTGCCACCAGCGGACGGACAGTGCCTTCTGGGGCCAACGTCCTGACTTTC
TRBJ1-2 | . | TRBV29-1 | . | CSASAGKDGYTF | TGCAGCGCCTCTGCGGGGAAGGATGGCTACACCTTC
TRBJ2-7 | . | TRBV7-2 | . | CASSLAPGAMYEQYF | TGTGCCAGCAGCTTAGCGCCGGGAGCCATGTACGAGCAGTACTTC